This is a list of T cell receptor beta chains from one sample in a study of shared clonotypes between healthy human individuals. Measured with immunoSEQ multiplex PCR; TCRdb has only the in-frame clones, and not every one. The sample lists 980,000 or so clones, more than 75% occurring once. Sequenced input: memory CD4+ T cells sorted from blood. These receptors were obtained from a man aged 18 to 35 in good health. CDR3s include the opening cysteine and the closing phenylalanine or tryptophan. The D gene is left open where the match is weak. Only part of the rows carry a size: once, few, many, or a class if the clone is expanded.

cdr3_aa,cdr3_nt,j_call,clone_size,v_call,d_call
CASSDGADTEAFF,TGTGCCAGCAGTGACGGGGCGGACACTGAAGCTTTCTTT,TRBJ1-1,.,TRBV6-4,.
CASSLDLGAYGYTF,TGTGCCAGCAGCCTCGACCTTGGAGCCTATGGCTACACCTTC,TRBJ1-2,.,TRBV5-4,.
CASSAPGTLNTEAFF,TGTGCCAGCAGCGCGCCCGGGACCCTCAACACTGAAGCTTTCTTT,TRBJ1-1,.,TRBV9,.
CASSPFGTGVSYEQYF,TGTGCCAGCTCACCATTTGGAACAGGGGTCTCCTACGAGCAGTACTTC,TRBJ2-7,.,TRBV18,TRBD1
CASSIAGSLTNEQFF,TGTGCCAGCTCAATAGCAGGGTCGTTGACCAATGAGCAGTTCTTC,TRBJ2-1,.,TRBV18,.
CASSPLTGVDGYTF,TGTGCCAGCAGCCCCTTGACAGGGGTTGATGGCTACACCTTC,TRBJ1-2,.,TRBV7-9,TRBD1
CASSNDRYGANVLTF,TGCGCCAGCAGCAACGACAGGTATGGGGCCAACGTCCTGACTTTC,TRBJ2-6,.,TRBV5-1,.
CASRDRGGSGETQYF,TGTGCCAGCAGGGACAGGGGGGGATCGGGAGAGACCCAGTACTTC,TRBJ2-5,.,TRBV2,TRBD1
CASSQEGGYQPQHF,TGCGCCAGCAGCCAAGAAGGGGGCTATCAGCCCCAGCATTTT,TRBJ1-5,.,TRBV4-1,TRBD1
CASSQDVTVDTQYF,TGCGCCAGCAGCCAAGATGTTACGGTAGATACGCAGTATTTT,TRBJ2-3,.,TRBV4-1,.
CASSYSRGARGYTF,TGTGCCAGCAGTTATAGCAGGGGGGCCCGAGGCTACACCTTC,TRBJ1-2,.,TRBV28,TRBD1
CASSIRVSGNEQFF,TGTGCCAGCAGCATCCGAGTATCAGGGAATGAGCAGTTCTTC,TRBJ2-1,.,TRBV5-4,.
CAWSIRSKETQYF,TGTGCCTGGAGTATCCGAAGCAAAGAGACCCAGTACTTC,TRBJ2-5,.,TRBV30,.
CASSFDYRVSETQYF,TGTGCCAGCAGCTTCGATTACAGGGTTTCGGAGACCCAGTACTTC,TRBJ2-5,.,TRBV5-6,.
CASSQAGDRREQYF,TGTGCCAGCAGCCAAGCTGGGGACAGGCGCGAGCAGTACTTT,TRBJ2-7,.,TRBV4-2,TRBD1
CAWSVLVAGNTIYF,TGTGCCTGGAGTGTGTTAGTGGCTGGAAACACCATATATTTT,TRBJ1-3,.,TRBV30,.
CASSPPVGGTTDTQYF,TGTGCCAGCTCACCCCCGGTTGGGGGGACCACAGATACGCAGTATTTT,TRBJ2-3,.,TRBV18,.
CASSASVSGELFF,TGTGCCAGCAGCGCTTCAGTCTCCGGGGAGCTGTTTTTT,TRBJ2-2,.,TRBV9,.
CASSLRTSGQGDEQFF,TGTGCCAGTAGTCTAAGGACTAGCGGCCAGGGTGATGAGCAGTTCTTC,TRBJ2-1,.,TRBV19,TRBD2
CASSYTQKGGYTF,TGTGCCAGCAGTTATACTCAGAAAGGCGGCTACACCTTC,TRBJ1-2,.,TRBV6-5,.
CASSLGPGSYEQYF,TGCGCCAGCAGCTTGGGACCGGGCTCCTACGAGCAGTACTTC,TRBJ2-7,.,TRBV5-1,.
CASSFYVVGGRTDTQYF,TGCGCCAGCAGCTTTTATGTGGTAGGGGGCCGCACAGATACGCAGTATTTT,TRBJ2-3,once,TRBV5-1,TRBD1
CASSSGQGLQETQYF,TGTGCCAGCAGCTCCGGACAGGGGCTCCAAGAGACCCAGTACTTC,TRBJ2-5,.,TRBV5-4,TRBD1
CASSESTGYSPLHF,TGCGCCAGCAGTGAGTCGACTGGATACTCACCCCTCCACTTT,TRBJ1-6,.,TRBV10-2,.
CASSGSGVKVTEAFF,TGTGCCAGTAGTGGCTCCGGGGTGAAAGTCACTGAAGCTTTCTTT,TRBJ1-1,.,TRBV19,.
CASSYRRMASNEQFF,TGTGCCAGCAGTTACAGACGAATGGCTAGCAATGAGCAGTTCTTC,TRBJ2-1,.,TRBV6-5,.
CASRGPLNTEAFF,TGCGCCAGCAGGGGACCGTTGAACACTGAAGCTTTCTTT,TRBJ1-1,.,TRBV28,.
CASSQSTDTQYF,TGTGCCAGCAGCCAGTCTACAGATACGCAGTATTTT,TRBJ2-3,.,TRBV28,.
CASSRLQGYTGELFF,TGTGCCAGCAGTCGTCTTCAGGGTTACACCGGGGAGCTGTTTTTT,TRBJ2-2,once,TRBV27,.
CASSDAGTEAFF,TGTGCCAGCAGTGATGCAGGCACTGAAGCTTTCTTT,TRBJ1-1,.,TRBV25-1,.
CASSPGDRAGYGYTF,TGCGCCAGCAGCCCGGGGGACAGGGCAGGCTATGGCTACACCTTC,TRBJ1-2,.,TRBV5-1,TRBD1
CASKLAGEPYEQYF,TGCGCCAGCAAGCTAGCGGGGGAACCCTACGAGCAGTACTTC,TRBJ2-7,.,TRBV10-2,TRBD2
CAISESRGAFF,TGTGCCATCAGTGAGTCTCGGGGGGCTTTCTTT,TRBJ1-1,few,TRBV10-3,.
CASSAAGTGGGKLFF,TGTGCCAGCTCAGCAGCCGGGACAGGGGGCGGAAAACTGTTTTTT,TRBJ1-4,.,TRBV18,TRBD1
CASSIAGNPYNEQFF,TGTGCCAGTAGTATAGCCGGGAACCCCTACAATGAGCAGTTCTTC,TRBJ2-1,.,TRBV19,.
CASSLGTAGIYEQYF,TGTGCCAGCTCACTCGGGACAGCCGGGATCTACGAGCAGTACTTC,TRBJ2-7,.,TRBV18,TRBD1
CASSWTGGTGTFSPLHF,TGTGCCAGCAGCTGGACAGGGGGTACAGGAACATTTTCACCCCTCCACTTT,TRBJ1-6,.,TRBV5-6,TRBD1
CASHGERHPNYGYTF,TGTGCCAGCCATGGGGAGAGACACCCAAACTATGGCTACACCTTC,TRBJ1-2,.,TRBV6-1,.
CAIKAEGRDLF,TGTGCCATCAAGGCTGAGGGGCGGGACCTCTTC,TRBJ1-2,.,TRBV10-3,.
CASSEFGDEYF,TGTGCCAGCAGTGAATTCGGGGATGAGTACTTC,TRBJ2-7,.,TRBV6-1,.
CASRKTGGTAYEQFF,TGTGCCAGCAGAAAGACTGGGGGGACGGCTTATGAGCAGTTCTTC,TRBJ2-1,.,TRBV25-1,.
CASSQDDGRGPETQYF,TGCGCCAGCAGCCAAGACGATGGCAGGGGGCCGGAGACCCAGTACTTC,TRBJ2-5,.,TRBV4-1,TRBD1